The 24 T cell receptor beta chains reported below all come from one sample, sequenced in a study of T cells in localized non-small cell lung cancer. Profiling relied on immunoSEQ multiplex PCR, and the TCRdb table lists in-frame clones only, not all of them. The table shows tens of thousands of clones, with 70% to 90% occurring only once. The source was peripheral blood, collected before any cancer treatment. Source of these receptors: an older male donor with stage III squamous cell lung carcinoma.

The chain employs TRBV7-2 and TRBJ2-3; D tentatively fits TRBD1 or TRBD2 (5 bases each). Trimming left V 1 base short and J 7 bases short, with 18 bases between. Germline V gene lookup returns CDR1 SGHTA and CDR2 FQGNSA. The CDR3 totals 16 residues. CDR3 coding DNA: TGTGCCAGCAGCTTAGATGGGGGAGCCCTTACGAATACGCAGTATTTT. This translates into CASSLDGGALTNTQYF. The full variable domain, with the rest looked up from reference TRBV7-2 and TRBJ2-3, is GAGVSQSPSNKVTEKGKDVELRCDPISGHTALYWYRQSLGQGLEFLIYFQGNSAPDKSGLPSDRFSAERTGGSVSTLTIQRTQQEDSAVYLCASSLDGGALTNTQYFGPGTRLTVL.

CDR3 DNA: TGTGCCAGCAGTAGGGGGATCGAGACCCAGTACTTC. Translation gives CASSRGIETQYF. The rearrangement joins TRBV25-1 to TRBJ2-5; tentatively, D is TRBD1 (6 bases). CDR1 is MGHDK, CDR2 SYGVNS, per germline. Trimming stripped 5 bases from V and 5 bases from J, with 9 bases between. This CDR3 is 12 amino acids long.

The chain has TRBV9 and TRBJ2-3; 9 bases fit TRBD2. The length of the CDR3 is 15 residues. The V and J ends lost 2 bases and 0 bases, in that order; junction bases with no gene match: 1. Germline V gene lookup returns CDR1 SGDLS and CDR2 YYNGEE. The CDR3, as DNA: TGTGCCAGCAGCGTTACTAGCGGGAGCACAGATACGCAGTATTTT. Its protein is CASSVTSGSTDTQYF.

This clone came up once. This chain connects TRBV4-2 to TRBJ2-3; D is perhaps TRBD2 (5 bases). CDR3 length equals 15 residues. V shed 4 bases and J shed 2 bases, with 13 bases lying between them. Germline V gene lookup returns CDR1 LGHNA and CDR2 YNFKEQ. Here the CDR3 DNA reads TGTGCCAGCAGCCCGCGGCGAGGGAACACAGATACGCAGTATTTT. It is translated as CASSPRRGNTDTQYF.

This chain uses TRBV7-8 with TRBJ2-3; no firm D call. This CDR3 spans 18 amino acids. The V gene lost 6 bases and the J gene lost 3 bases, with 25 bases spanning the gap. Germline V lookup: CDR1 SGHVS, CDR2 FQNEAQ. This chain's CDR3 is CASSKVAGSLFRTDTQYF. CDR3 DNA: TGTGCCAGCAGTAAGGTTGCCGGAAGCTTGTTTCGAACAGATACGCAGTATTTT.

This rearrangement joins TRBV29-1 to TRBJ2-4, with TRBD1 matching 8 bases. The J segment lost 7 bases and the V segment lost 7 bases, leaving 9 bases of the junction unmatched. The CDR3 runs to 13 residues. Per germline, CDR1 SQVTM and CDR2 ANQGSEA. CDR3 amino acids: CSATGQGANIQYF. The CDR3 region has the DNA TGCAGCGCCACAGGGCAGGGGGCCAACATTCAGTACTTC.

The chain couples TRBV7-9 to TRBJ1-2; the match to TRBD1 covers 7 bases. This CDR3 has 15 amino acids. Losses at the gene ends were 4 bases for V and 3 bases for J; bases not matched to a gene: 8. CDR1 and CDR2 (germline): SEHNR, FQNEAQ (reference sequence). As DNA, the CDR3 is TGTGCCAGCAGCTCGACAGGGCTTAGGGACTATGGCTACACCTTC. Protein sequence: CASSSTGLRDYGYTF.

CDR3 sequence (DNA): TGTGCCAGCAGCCAAGAAAATGGCGAGCAGTACTTC. Translated, it gives CASSQENGEQYF. The chain uses TRBV4-2 and TRBJ2-7; no reliable D call. The CDR3 spans 12 residues. Deletions cut 0 bases from V and 6 bases from J, with 6 bases between. Per germline, CDR1 LGHNA and CDR2 YNFKEQ.

The rearrangement links TRBV4-2 to TRBJ2-7, with D possibly matching TRBD2 (6 bases). The CDR3 runs 15 residues. The V end lost 1 base, the J end lost 0 bases, and 10 bases lay between the germline ends. Germline lookup yields CDR1 LGHNA and CDR2 YNFKEQ. The CDR3 spells CASSQANGGSYEQYF. The CDR3, as DNA: TGTGCCAGCAGCCAAGCGAACGGGGGCTCCTACGAGCAGTACTTC.

The chain uses TRBV7-9 and TRBJ2-7; the match to TRBD2 covers 13 bases. This CDR3 region has 14 residues. Trimming at V came to 11 bases and at J to 2 bases, leaving 6 bases not matched to a gene. CDR1 is SEHNR, CDR2 FQNEAQ, per germline (reference sequence). The CDR3 sequence is CAGQTSGGTYEQYF. DNA of the CDR3: TGTGCCGGGCAGACTAGCGGGGGGACCTACGAGCAGTACTTC.

This chain uses TRBV10-3 with TRBJ2-1; D may be TRBD1 (6 bases). Trimming shortened V by 0 bases and J by 5 bases, and 11 bases separated the two germline ends. CDR1 and CDR2 from the germline V gene are ENHRY and SYGVKD. The CDR3 is made up of 15 amino acids. The CDR3 sequence is CAISESKGVHNEQFF. The CDR3 DNA follows: TGTGCCATCAGTGAGTCGAAGGGGGTCCACAATGAGCAGTTCTTC.

The J gene is TRBJ1-1, the V gene TRBV7-3; D may be TRBD1 (5 bases). V gave up 3 bases and J gave up 4 bases, with 15 bases separating them. Germline lookup yields CDR1 SGHTA and CDR2 FQGTGA. The CDR3 is made up of 15 amino acids. This CDR3 is CASSLGEPLSTEAFF. The CDR3 coding sequence is TGTGCCAGCAGCTTGGGGGAACCCCTGAGCACTGAAGCTTTCTTT.

This chain uses TRBV28 with TRBJ1-5; tentatively, D is TRBD1 (5 bases). Trimming stripped 2 bases from V and 6 bases from J, with 14 bases between. The CDR3 has 15 amino acids. Germline assignment: CDR1 MDHEN and CDR2 SYDVKM. Written as DNA, the CDR3 is TGTGCCAGCAGTTTAGGGGGTGCCACGGGTCAGCCCCAGCATTTT. Translation gives CASSLGGATGQPQHF.

The rearrangement joins TRBV7-9 to TRBJ2-3; 10 bases are a match to TRBD2. The CDR3 length is 15 residues. Germline assignment: CDR1 SEHNR and CDR2 FQNEAQ (reference sequence). Trimming took 2 bases from V and 3 from J; bases not matched to a gene: 2. CDR3 bases: TGTGCCAGCAGCTTATCTAGCGGGAGAACAGATACGCAGTATTTT. Amino acid sequence: CASSLSSGRTDTQYF.

This chain uses TRBV25-1 with TRBJ2-3, with D tentatively TRBD1 (6 bases). Germline assignment: CDR1 MGHDK and CDR2 SYGVNS. The V gene lost 8 bases and the J gene lost 0 bases, with 12 bases spanning the gap. There are 14 residues in the CDR3. This chain's CDR3 is CASQGGFSTDTQYF. The CDR3, as DNA: TGTGCCAGCCAAGGGGGATTTAGCACAGATACGCAGTATTTT.

The table lists this clone with a few counts. The chain combines TRBV7-9 with TRBJ1-6; D gene unclear. The CDR3 is made up of 14 amino acids. V was pared by 5 bases and J by 6 bases, with 11 bases between. Germline V lookup: CDR1 SEHNR, CDR2 FQNEAQ (reference sequence). In DNA form, the CDR3 reads TGTGCCAGCAGCCCGGACGGGAGTAATTCACCCCTCCACTTT. Its translation is CASSPDGSNSPLHF. Looking up the rest from reference TRBV7-9 and TRBJ1-6 gives the full variable domain: DTGVSQNPRHKITKRGQNVTFRCDPISEHNRLYWYRQTLGQGPEFLTYFQNEAQLEKSRLLSDRFSAERPKGSFSTLEIQRTEQGDSAMYLCASSPDGSNSPLHFGNGTRLTVT.

The chain links TRBV7-2 to TRBJ2-1; TRBD2 aligns across 8 bases. V lost 6 bases to trimming and J lost 15 bases; unmatched junction nucleotides: 22. The CDR3 covers 16 residues. CDR1 SGHTA and CDR2 FQGNSA come from the germline V gene. The CDR3 bases are TGTGCCAGCAGTTTGCGGCTAGCGGGTCCCTCAGGGTGGGTGTTCTTC. Its protein is CASSLRLAGPSGWVFF.

CDR3 coding DNA: TGTGCCAGCAGCCAACCTAGACTAGCGGGGAACACCGGGGAGCTGTTTTTT. This sequence encodes CASSQPRLAGNTGELFF. This chain uses TRBV14 with TRBJ2-2; 10 bases are a match to TRBD2. J gave up 1 base and V 2 bases, and 4 bases lay outside the gene matches. Germline V gives CDR1 SGHDN, CDR2 FVKESK. This CDR3 spans 17 amino acids.

The chain couples TRBV19 to TRBJ2-5; 9 bases are shared with TRBD1. Unmatched junction bases numbered 6, after V lost 5 bases and J lost 2 bases. The germline gives CDR1 LNHDA, CDR2 SQIVND (reference sequence). CDR3 length equals 15 residues. As DNA, the CDR3 is TGTGCCAGTAGTGCCCGACAGGGGGGACAAGAGACCCAGTACTTC. It is translated as CASSARQGGQETQYF.

This rearrangement joins TRBV29-1 to TRBJ1-1, with D uncertain. This CDR3 contains 14 residues. The V gene's germline CDR1 is SQVTM and CDR2 ANQGSEA. V lost 8 bases and J 1 base, leaving 17 bases between the germline ends. CDR3 nucleotides: TGCAGCTCCAAAGATCGGGCAGCGAACACTGAAGCTTTCTTT. It yields the protein CSSKDRAANTEAFF. Full variable domain (missing parts from reference TRBV29-1 and TRBJ1-1): SAVISQKPSRDICQRGTSLTIQCQVDSQVTMMFWYRQQPGQSLTLIATANQGSEATYESGFVIDKFPISRPNLTFSTLTVSNMSPEDSSIYLCSSKDRAANTEAFFGQGTRLTVV.

The V and J genes are TRBV27 and TRBJ1-5; D might be TRBD1 (5 bases). Germline-derived CDR1 and CDR2 are MNHEY and SMNVEV (reference sequence). This CDR3 contains 13 residues. V was pared by 6 bases and J by 4 bases, with 10 bases between. The CDR3 DNA sequence: TGTGCCAGCAGGTTGGGGGATAATCAGCCCCAGCATTTT. Translating it yields CASRLGDNQPQHF.

The chain employs TRBV9 and TRBJ2-3; D ambiguous. Germline loops: CDR1 SGDLS, CDR2 YYNGEE. The CDR3 has 12 amino acids. V lost 4 bases and J lost 2, with 5 bases in between. The CDR3 here is CASSTITDTQYF. The CDR3 nucleotides read TGTGCCAGCAGCACTATCACAGATACGCAGTATTTT.

The chain uses TRBV2 and TRBJ1-5; D remains ambiguous. This CDR3 has 14 amino acids. Trimming took 4 bases from V and 4 from J, leaving 11 bases between them. CDR1 and CDR2 (germline): SNHLY, FYNNEI. CDR3 loop: CASSVGQQNQPQHF. The CDR3 DNA follows: TGTGCCAGCAGTGTGGGTCAGCAGAATCAGCCCCAGCATTTT.

The V call is TRBV18, the J call TRBJ2-7; D ambiguous. The CDR3 extends over 11 amino acids. Trimming left V 2 bases short and J 5 bases short, with 4 bases between. Per the germline V gene, CDR1 is KGHSH and CDR2 is LQKENI. Written as DNA, the CDR3 is TGTGCCAGCTCACCAAGGGACGAGCAGTACTTC. It is translated as CASSPRDEQYF.